The next 2 T cell receptor beta chains were all read from a single sample in a study of CD4 T cells in relation to SARS-CoV-2 and coronaviruses. These receptors' antigens are unknown. Clones were sequenced by immunoSEQ multiplex PCR, and TCRdb holds only the in-frame ones, with some missing. Among 15,000 to 20,000 clones, about four fifths were seen once, and the ten largest hold around 30%. CD4+ T cells from unexposed donors were obtained before the COVID-19 pandemic (2011-2018). Isolation of CD4+ T cells took place after approximately eleven days in culture. The sample was CD4+ T cells from PBMCs, cultured in vitro. The receptors come from a human donor in good health.

The sample holds a few counts of this clone. This rearrangement joins TRBV19 to TRBJ1-1; the D gene is possibly TRBD1 (6 bases). The CDR3 totals 14 residues. Per the germline V gene, CDR1 is LNHDA and CDR2 is SQIVND (reference sequence). V shed 6 bases and J shed 8 bases, with 19 bases lying between them. The CDR3 protein is CASSPRGGTVEAFF. The CDR3 DNA follows: TGTGCCAGTAGCCCAAGGGGGGGCACCGTCGAAGCTTTCTTT.

In nucleotides, the CDR3 is TGTGCCAGCAGTTACTCAACTGATAGCAATCAGCCCCAGCATTTT. Its protein is CASSYSTDSNQPQHF. The chain joins TRBV6-6 to TRBJ1-5; no clear D. Trimming left V 0 bases short and J 0 bases short, with 6 bases between. The CDR3 contains 15 residues. Germline-derived CDR1 and CDR2 are MNHNY and SVGAGI (reference sequence).